This is a list of T cell receptor beta chains from one sample in a study of T cells in pancreatic ductal adenocarcinoma. The data were produced by immunoSEQ multiplex PCR, yet TCRdb's version contains in-frame clones alone and is incomplete. The table lists roughly 100,000 clones, roughly 95% of them singletons. The sequenced material came from PBMCs. These receptor sequences come from a human donor with pancreatic ductal adenocarcinoma. The CDR3 runs from the conserved cysteine through the conserved F or W. D genes are given only for firm matches. For some rows the clone size is stated as once, few or many, or as a class when expanded; others skip it.

>TRBV15|TRBJ1-4|-|-
TGTGCCACCAGCACCCGGACAACAACTAATGAAAAACTGTTTTTT
CATSTRTTTNEKLFF
>TRBV7-6|TRBJ2-3|-|-
TGTGCCAGCAGCGACACCCGTCCCCTGCTAGATACGCAGTATTTT
CASSDTRPLLDTQYF
>TRBV5-1|TRBJ1-2|-|few
TGCGCCAGCAGCTTACTTCACAGGGCCGATGGCTACACCTTC
CASSLLHRADGYTF
>TRBV4-1|TRBJ2-7|TRBD2|-
TGCGCCAGCAGCCAGGACCCGGGACTAGCGGACTACGAGCAGTACTTC
CASSQDPGLADYEQYF
>TRBV19|TRBJ2-7|TRBD1|-
TGTGCCAGTAGCTCCCGGGACAGGAGCTCCTACGAGCAGTACTTC
CASSSRDRSSYEQYF
>TRBV25-1|TRBJ2-7|-|-
TGTGCCAGCAGTGAACAGGGTTACGAGCAGTACTTC
CASSEQGYEQYF
>TRBV7-3|TRBJ2-2|-|-
TGTGCCAGCAGCCTGACCGGGGAGCTGTTTTTT
CASSLTGELFF
>TRBV5-4|TRBJ2-3|-|-
TGTGCCAGCAGCCGACCAGTCGTGGGAGGGGGAGCAGATACGCAGTATTTT
CASSRPVVGGGADTQYF
>TRBV19|TRBJ1-2|TRBD1|-
TGTGCCAGTAGTGCGGACAGGGGCTATGGCTACACCTTC
CASSADRGYGYTF
>TRBV29-1|TRBJ2-7|TRBD2|-
TGCAGCGTCGAAACTAGCGGAGTTACCTACGAGCAGTACTTC
CSVETSGVTYEQYF
>TRBV15|TRBJ1-1|-|-
TGTGCCACCAGCAGAGTTCGGGACACTGAAGCTTTCTTT
CATSRVRDTEAFF
>TRBV18|TRBJ1-2|TRBD1|-
TGTGCCAGCTCACCACCCGGGACAGGGGTTAACTATGGCTACACCTTC
CASSPPGTGVNYGYTF
>TRBV7-9|TRBJ2-1|-|-
TGTGCCAGCAGCGGGGGGGGCGCGTCGGGAGGCTCCTACAATGAGCAGTTCTTC
CASSGGGASGGSYNEQFF
>TRBV4-2|TRBJ2-7|-|-
TGTGCCAGCAGCCAAACAGGGGGGGACTCCTACGAGCAGTACTTC
CASSQTGGDSYEQYF
>TRBV6-1|TRBJ1-1|-|-
TGTGCCAGCAGTGAAGGTGGCGCTTTCTTT
CASSEGGAFF
>TRBV15|TRBJ2-2|-|-
TGTGCCACCAGCAGAGTAAAAGACAGTCGGGCCGGGGAGCTGTTTTTT
CATSRVKDSRAGELFF
>TRBV9|TRBJ1-4|-|once
TGTGCCAGCAGCGCCCAGGGAGGTAATGAAAAACTGTTTTTT
CASSAQGGNEKLFF
>TRBV2|TRBJ2-1|TRBD1|-
TGTGCCAGCAGAGGACAGGGGAGACAGGCTGAGCAGTTCTTC
CASRGQGRQAEQFF
>TRBV28|TRBJ1-5|-|-
TGTGCCAGCAGTCTTCTTCCCCAGCCCCAGCATTTT
CASSLLPQPQHF
>TRBV30|TRBJ1-4|-|once
TGTGCCTGGAGAAGACAGAATGAAAAACTGTTTTTT
CAWRRQNEKLFF
>TRBV2|TRBJ2-5|-|-
TGTGCCAGCAGTGAAGGTCTAGGAGAGACCCAGTACTTC
CASSEGLGETQYF
>TRBV2|TRBJ2-1|-|-
TGTGCCAGCCGGTCTTGGACAAACAATGAGCAGTTCTTC
CASRSWTNNEQFF
>TRBV5-4|TRBJ2-1|TRBD2|-
TGTGCCAGCAGCTTGGGGCTAGCGGGAGTCCCACCGGAGTTCTTC
CASSLGLAGVPPEFF
>TRBV2|TRBJ2-3|TRBD2|-
TGTGCCAGCACCCTCGGACTAGCGGGCACAGATACGCAGTATTTT
CASTLGLAGTDTQYF
>TRBV4-3|TRBJ1-2|TRBD1|-
TGCGCCAGCAGCCGCGGACAGGATGCTAACTATGGCTACACCTTC
CASSRGQDANYGYTF
>TRBV7-8|TRBJ1-1|-|-
TGTGCCAGCAGCCCTCAGGGGCATATGAACACTGAAGCTTTCTTT
CASSPQGHMNTEAFF
>TRBV6-6|TRBJ1-4|-|-
TGTGCCAGCGGCGTGGGGGACTATAATGAAAAACTGTTTTTT
CASGVGDYNEKLFF
>TRBV10-2|TRBJ2-4|TRBD2|-
TGCGCCAGCAGGGATACCGGGACTAGGGGTGGCATTCAGTACTTC
CASRDTGTRGGIQYF
>TRBV9|TRBJ1-1|-|-
TGTGCCAGCAGCGTAGTCCAACAGGCGAACACTGAAGCTTTCTTT
CASSVVQQANTEAFF
>TRBV28|TRBJ1-2|TRBD1|-
TGTGCCAGCAGTTTATTTGTTCAGGGGGCAGTAGACTATGGCTACACCTTC
CASSLFVQGAVDYGYTF